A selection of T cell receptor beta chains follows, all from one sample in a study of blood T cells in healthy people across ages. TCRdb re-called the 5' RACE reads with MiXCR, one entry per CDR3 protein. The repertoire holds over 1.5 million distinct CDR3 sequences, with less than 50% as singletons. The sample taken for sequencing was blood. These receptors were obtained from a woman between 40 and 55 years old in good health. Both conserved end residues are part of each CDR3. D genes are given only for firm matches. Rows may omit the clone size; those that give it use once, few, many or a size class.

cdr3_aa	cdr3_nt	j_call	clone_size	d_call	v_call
CSARGQGVVQPQHF	TGCAGTGCTAGGGGGCAGGGGGTGGTTCAGCCCCAGCATTTT	TRBJ1-5	once	TRBD1	TRBV20-1
CASLRQGANYGYTF	TGTGCCAGCTTAAGACAGGGGGCGAACTATGGCTACACCTTC	TRBJ1-2	once	TRBD1	TRBV28
CASSYRSGGRETQYF	TGTGCCAGCAGCTACCGTAGCGGGGGGAGGGAGACCCAGTACTTC	TRBJ2-5	few	TRBD2	TRBV27
CASSLRTISTDTQYF	TGTGCCAGCAGTTTGAGGACTATAAGCACAGATACGCAGTATTTT	TRBJ2-3	few	NA	TRBV12-3/TRBV12-4
CASSLRGSDNEQFF	TGCGCCAGCAGCTTGAGGGGAAGCGACAATGAGCAGTTCTTC	TRBJ2-1	few	NA	TRBV5-1
CASSYAAVWARETQYF	TGTGCCAGCAGTTACGCGGCAGTGTGGGCTCGGGAGACCCAGTACTTC	TRBJ2-5	few	NA	TRBV6-2/TRBV6-3
CASSLEGSGGSREETQYF	TGTGCCAGCAGCTTAGAGGGTAGCGGGGGCTCGAGGGAAGAGACCCAGTACTTC	TRBJ2-5	few	TRBD2	TRBV7-2
CAISKGTGGTDTQYF	TGTGCCATCAGCAAAGGGACAGGGGGCACAGATACGCAGTATTTT	TRBJ2-3	few	TRBD1	TRBV10-3
CASSPRAVPDRGRGETQYF	TGTGCCAGCAGTCCAAGGGCCGTACCCGACAGGGGAAGAGGGGAGACCCAGTACTTC	TRBJ2-5	few	TRBD1	TRBV6-1
CSARPTGLAKNIQYF	TGCAGTGCTAGACCGACAGGGCTAGCCAAAAACATTCAGTACTTC	TRBJ2-4	NA	TRBD1	TRBV20-1
CASSALGEGTKNIQYF	TGTGCCAGCAGTGCCCTGGGAGAAGGGACCAAAAACATTCAGTACTTC	TRBJ2-4	few	NA	TRBV25-1
CASSFKLAGVTDTQYF	TGTGCCAGCAGCTTTAAGCTAGCGGGGGTCACAGATACGCAGTATTTT	TRBJ2-3	NA	TRBD2	TRBV7-6
CASSLDGRRTNIQYF	TGTGCCAGCAGCTTAGATGGGAGACGGACAAACATTCAGTACTTC	TRBJ2-4	NA	NA	TRBV7-2
CASSGPWLAKNIQYF	TGTGCCAGCAGTGGCCCATGGTTAGCCAAAAACATTCAGTACTTC	TRBJ2-4	NA	NA	TRBV6-2/TRBV6-3
CASSLAGGPGYEQFF	TGTGCCAGCAGCTTAGCGGGGGGGCCGGGCTATGAGCAGTTCTTC	TRBJ2-1	few	NA	TRBV7-2
CASSFAGYRPYEQYF	TGTGCCAGCAGCTTCGCAGGGTACCGACCCTACGAGCAGTACTTC	TRBJ2-7	NA	NA	TRBV7-8
CASSLGRQGAEQFF	TGTGCCAGCAGCTTGGGCCGACAGGGGGCTGAGCAGTTCTTC	TRBJ2-1	NA	TRBD1	TRBV7-2
CASSLWGGGPTDTQYF	TGTGCCAGCAGTTTATGGGGCGGGGGTCCCACAGATACGCAGTATTTT	TRBJ2-3	NA	TRBD2	TRBV28
CASRYEPGASNEQFF	TGTGCCAGCAGATATGAGCCGGGGGCGTCCAATGAGCAGTTCTTC	TRBJ2-1	few	NA	TRBV6-5
CASGQSTGGRNQPQHF	TGTGCCAGCGGTCAATCTACAGGGGGCCGCAATCAGCCCCAGCATTTT	TRBJ1-5	NA	TRBD1	TRBV6-2/TRBV6-3
CAGSQYGLAGIPETQYF	TGCGCCGGCAGCCAATATGGACTAGCGGGGATCCCAGAGACCCAGTACTTC	TRBJ2-5	NA	TRBD2	TRBV4-3
CASSLDEGQRLYEQYF	TGTGCCAGCAGCTTAGACGAGGGACAGAGATTGTACGAGCAGTACTTC	TRBJ2-7	once	TRBD1	TRBV11-2
CSATLDEQYF	TGCAGTGCTACCCTTGACGAGCAGTACTTC	TRBJ2-7	NA	NA	TRBV20-1
CASSVDAYQETQYF	TGTGCCAGCAGCGTAGACGCCTACCAAGAGACCCAGTACTTC	TRBJ2-5	NA	NA	TRBV9
CAISGGQANQPQHF	TGTGCCATCAGTGGGGGACAGGCCAATCAGCCCCAGCATTTT	TRBJ1-5	NA	TRBD1	TRBV10-3
CASSPPAPGFGANVLTF	TGTGCCAGCAGCCCCCCCGCCCCGGGTTTTGGGGCCAACGTCCTGACTTTC	TRBJ2-6	NA	NA	TRBV25-1
CASSLIPSGGLNTGELFF	TGCGCCAGCAGCTTGATCCCTAGCGGGGGTTTGAACACCGGGGAGCTGTTTTTT	TRBJ2-2	NA	TRBD2	TRBV5-1